The T cell receptor beta chain under discussion was sequenced for a study of molecular identifiers for immune sequencing clone quantification. From the PCR reads, TCRdb called clonotypes with MiXCR, one entry per CDR3 protein. The top ten hold 1.5% to 2% of the sample, which has tens of thousands of distinct CDR3 sequences, less than 25% seen once. This clonotype was seen many times. Trimming pared 6 bases from V and 4 bases from J, leaving 4 bases between. This CDR3 has 10 amino acids. Germline CDR1 and CDR2: MDHEN and SYDVKM. Sequences were obtained from naive CD8+ T cells from blood, with Jurkat cell RNA spiked in. Regarding subset: FACS-sorted CD8+CD4-CCR7+CD45RA+ naive T cells. The genes are TRBV28 and TRBJ2-7; D is ambiguous. The sequence was collected from a human donor in good health. Some libraries in this study had Jurkat cell RNA spiked in. The chain's CDR3 is CASSGYEQYF. In DNA form, the CDR3 reads TGTGCCAGCAGCGGATACGAGCAGTACTTC.